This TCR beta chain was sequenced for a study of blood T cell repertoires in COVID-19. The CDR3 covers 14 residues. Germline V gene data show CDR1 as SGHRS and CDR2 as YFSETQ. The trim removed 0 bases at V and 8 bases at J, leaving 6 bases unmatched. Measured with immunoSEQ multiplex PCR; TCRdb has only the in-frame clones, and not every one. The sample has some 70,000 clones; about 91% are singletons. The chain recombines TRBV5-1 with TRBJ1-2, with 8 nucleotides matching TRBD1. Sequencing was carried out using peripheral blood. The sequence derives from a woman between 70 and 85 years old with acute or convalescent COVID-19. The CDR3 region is CASSLGQGNWGYTF. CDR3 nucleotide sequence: TGCGCCAGCAGCTTGGGACAGGGGAATTGGGGCTACACCTTC. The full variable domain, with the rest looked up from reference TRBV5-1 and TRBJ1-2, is KAGVTQTPRYLIKTRGQQVTLSCSPISGHRSVSWYQQTPGQGLQFLFEYFSETQRNKGNFPGRFSGRQFSNSRSEMNVSTLELGDSALYLCASSLGQGNWGYTFGSGTRLTVV.